The rows below give T cell receptor beta chains drawn from one sample of a study of cytomegalovirus exposure and HLA in healthy donors. Sequencing used immunoSEQ multiplex PCR; TCRdb keeps in-frame clones, though not all of them. Of over 65,000 clones in the sample, about 85% are singletons; the top ten hold roughly 14%. Sequencing input: PBMCs. These receptor sequences come from a woman aged 35 to 49 in good health and CMV-seropositive. Both conserved end residues are part of each CDR3.

TRBV27	TRBJ2-1	CASSSRQSKQFF
TRBV7-9	TRBJ1-4	CASSLTGQLGEKLFF
TRBV9	TRBJ1-1	CASSARQGGTEAFF
TRBV5-1	TRBJ2-1	CASSLEGGDYNEQFF
TRBV7-9	TRBJ2-7	CASSDRTVAYEQYF
TRBV21-1	TRBJ2-7	CASSKGEDRGVTYEQYF
TRBV5-1	TRBJ2-1	CASSSLNGLAGANNEQFF
TRBV19	TRBJ1-4	CASMGGLGQTGEKLFF
TRBV6-4	TRBJ1-6	CASSETGTDPNSPLHF
TRBV6-5	TRBJ2-7	CASKGTGTYEQYF
TRBV19	TRBJ2-5	CASSRTGDQETQYF
TRBV29-1	TRBJ1-2	CSVEKAGVGYTF
TRBV7-9	TRBJ1-2	CASSSPWPYGYTF
TRBV4-1	TRBJ1-2	CASSQDDRQFYGYTF
TRBV15	TRBJ1-4	CATSRGTDSPTNEKLFF
TRBV7-6	TRBJ1-1	CASSSGVGNGEAFF
TRBV29-1	TRBJ2-6	CSVVTVFSGANVLTF